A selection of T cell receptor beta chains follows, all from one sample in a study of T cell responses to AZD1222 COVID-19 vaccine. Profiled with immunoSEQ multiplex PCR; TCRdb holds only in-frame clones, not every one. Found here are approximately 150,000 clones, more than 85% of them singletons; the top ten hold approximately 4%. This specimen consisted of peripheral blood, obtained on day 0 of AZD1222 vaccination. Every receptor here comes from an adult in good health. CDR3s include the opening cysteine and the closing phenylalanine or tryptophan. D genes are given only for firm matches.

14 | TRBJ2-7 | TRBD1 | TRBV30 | CAWSALDRPYEQYF
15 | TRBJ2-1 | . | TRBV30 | CAWSAKQGRGDEQFF
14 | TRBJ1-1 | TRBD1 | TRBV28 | CASSVSRGTTEAFF
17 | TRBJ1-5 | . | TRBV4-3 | CASSPFGSPVGNQPQHF
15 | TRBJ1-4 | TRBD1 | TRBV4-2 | CASSYQGASNEKLFF
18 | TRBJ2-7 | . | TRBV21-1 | CASSKGATGLDLSYEQYF
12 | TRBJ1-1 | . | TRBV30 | CAWMSGNTEAFF
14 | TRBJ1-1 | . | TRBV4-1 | CASRNRFQNTEAFF
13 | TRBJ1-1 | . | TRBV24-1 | CATKREGQAEAFF
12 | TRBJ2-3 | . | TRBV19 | CASSPSGDTQYF
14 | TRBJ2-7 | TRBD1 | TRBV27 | CASGRGTGTYEQYF
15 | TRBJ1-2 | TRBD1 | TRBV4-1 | CASSQELQGYGGYTF
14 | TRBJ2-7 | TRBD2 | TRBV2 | CASGLAGGPYEQYF
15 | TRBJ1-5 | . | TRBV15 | CATSRDIGSNQPQHF
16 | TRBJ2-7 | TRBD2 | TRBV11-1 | CASSFLTSGFYYEQYF
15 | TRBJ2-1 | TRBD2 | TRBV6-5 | CASSSGLAGYNEQFF
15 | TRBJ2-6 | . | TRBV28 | CASSGGTAGANVLTF
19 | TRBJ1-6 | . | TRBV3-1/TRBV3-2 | CASSQNSGLSSSYNSPLHF
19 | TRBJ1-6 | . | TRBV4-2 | CASSQEGQRLTSYNSPLHF
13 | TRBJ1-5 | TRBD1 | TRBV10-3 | CAITQDRNQPQHF
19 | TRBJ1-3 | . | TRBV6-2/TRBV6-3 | CASSSPRGGWSLSGNTIYF
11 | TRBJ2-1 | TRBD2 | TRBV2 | CASRGEGEQFF
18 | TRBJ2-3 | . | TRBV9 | CASSLLSGGGDFTDTQYF
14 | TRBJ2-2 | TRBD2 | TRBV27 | CASQQAGGNRELFF
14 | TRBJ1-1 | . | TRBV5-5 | CASNLAGGGTEAFF
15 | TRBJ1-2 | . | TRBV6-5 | CASSFDPGRNYGYTF
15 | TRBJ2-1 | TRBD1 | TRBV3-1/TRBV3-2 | CASSQGQGSSNEQFF
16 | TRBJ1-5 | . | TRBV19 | CASYPAGVKGNQPQHF
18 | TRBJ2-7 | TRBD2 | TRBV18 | CASSPERTSGRHTYEQYF